The rows below give T cell receptor beta chains drawn from one sample of a study of T cell repertoires in cytomegalovirus infection. TCRdb recomputed calls from the reads with MiXCR, one row per CDR3 protein. In the table there are around 200,000 distinct CDR3 sequences, roughly two fifths of which are singletons. Their antigens remain unidentified. The material sequenced was CD8+ T cells from cultured PBMCs, taken from culture after CMV antigen stimulation. The receptors were gathered from a human donor in good health (CMV status not recorded). Some clones in this sample may be carry-over from other donors' samples. Both conserved end residues are part of each CDR3. A D gene is named only where the DNA matches it firmly. Clone size is stated in some rows and not others, as once, few, many or a class when expanded.

>NA|NA|TRBJ1-2|TRBV5-1
CASSLPRPGAPNYGYTF
TGCGCCAGCAGCTTGCCGCGGCCGGGGGCCCCTAACTATGGCTACACCTTC
>NA|TRBD1|TRBJ2-1|TRBV13
CASSPRRDRGINEQFF
TGTGCCAGCAGCCCCAGGAGGGACAGGGGAATCAATGAGCAGTTCTTC
>few|TRBD1|TRBJ2-1|TRBV11-2
CASSPLLGQDPANEQFF
TGTGCCAGCAGCCCCCTACTGGGACAGGACCCCGCTAATGAGCAGTTCTTC
>NA|TRBD1|TRBJ1-2|TRBV2
CATLTGRGYTF
TGTGCCACCTTGACAGGGAGAGGCTACACCTTC
>NA|NA|TRBJ1-1|TRBV6-5
CASSYSPSGGNTEAFF
TGTGCCAGCAGTTACTCACCTTCTGGGGGGAACACTGAAGCTTTCTTT
>few|NA|TRBJ2-1|TRBV6-1
CATWASGYNEQFF
TGTGCCACTTGGGCCAGCGGCTACAATGAGCAGTTCTTC
>few|NA|TRBJ1-1|TRBV28
CASSSPQEKAKAEAFF
TGTGCCAGCAGTTCGCCTCAGGAAAAGGCAAAGGCTGAAGCTTTCTTT
>few|TRBD2|TRBJ2-3|TRBV6-2/TRBV6-3
CASSPPTPRVVASGGSFTDTQYF
TGTGCCAGCAGTCCCCCGACCCCAAGAGTAGTGGCTAGCGGCGGATCCTTCACAGATACGCAGTATTTT
>NA|TRBD1|TRBJ2-7|TRBV6-1
CASSVGTGIYEQYF
TGTGCCAGCAGTGTCGGGACAGGGATCTACGAGCAGTACTTC
>NA|TRBD1|TRBJ1-5|TRBV20-1
CSARETGQGLYSNQPQHF
TGCAGTGCTAGAGAGACTGGACAGGGCCTCTATAGCAATCAGCCCCAGCATTTT
>NA|TRBD1|TRBJ1-6|TRBV2
CASSARYRGGNSPLHF
TGTGCCAGCAGTGCCCGATACAGGGGTGGCAATTCACCCCTCCACTTT
>NA|TRBD2|TRBJ2-2|TRBV20-1
CSARRSGGTDTGELFF
TGCAGTGCTAGACGTAGCGGGGGGACGGACACCGGGGAGCTGTTTTTT
>NA|TRBD2|TRBJ2-1|TRBV27
CASSLGTSGLVTEQFF
TGTGCCAGCAGTTTAGGGACTAGCGGCTTAGTTACTGAGCAGTTCTTC
>NA|TRBD2|TRBJ2-1|TRBV28
CASSFVLSPSGFEQFF
TGTGCCAGCAGTTTTGTCCTATCCCCTAGCGGGTTTGAGCAGTTCTTC
>NA|NA|TRBJ1-3|TRBV2
CASQRREFDTIYF
TGTGCCAGTCAACGGCGGGAGTTTGACACCATATATTTT
>once|NA|TRBJ2-2|TRBV6-6
CASSYSIQVENTGELFF
TGTGCCAGCAGTTACTCGATCCAGGTGGAGAACACCGGGGAGCTGTTTTTT
>few|TRBD1|TRBJ2-2|TRBV6-6
CASSYSRGPLNTGELFF
TGTGCCAGCAGTTACTCGAGGGGGCCCCTGAACACCGGGGAGCTGTTTTTT
>NA|NA|TRBJ2-3|TRBV2
CASSGEGEEDTQYF
TGTGCCAGCAGTGGAGAAGGGGAAGAAGATACGCAGTATTTT
>NA|TRBD2|TRBJ2-5|TRBV11-3
CASSPGLARSPYQETQYF
TGTGCCAGCAGCCCGGGACTAGCGCGTTCTCCGTACCAAGAGACCCAGTACTTC
>NA|TRBD1|TRBJ2-1|TRBV6-2/TRBV6-3
CASRQGYSYNEQFF
TGTGCCAGCCGACAGGGATACTCCTACAATGAGCAGTTCTTC
>NA|TRBD1|TRBJ2-3|TRBV7-2
CASSLDATGVDTQYF
TGTGCCAGCAGCTTAGATGCGACAGGGGTAGATACGCAGTATTTT
>once|TRBD2|TRBJ2-6|TRBV11-2
CATGGAPGANVLTF
TGTGCCACGGGAGGGGCACCTGGGGCCAACGTCCTGACTTTC
>NA|TRBD1|TRBJ1-6|TRBV12-3/TRBV12-4
CASSSSGQEYSPLHF
TGTGCCAGCAGTTCATCAGGACAGGAGTATTCACCCCTCCACTTT
>NA|NA|TRBJ2-5|TRBV6-2/TRBV6-3
CASSFATGGRETQYF
TGTGCCAGCAGTTTTGCCACGGGGGGCAGGGAGACCCAGTACTTC
>NA|NA|TRBJ1-4|TRBV4-1
CASSQAWTFPATNEKLFF
TGTGCCAGCAGCCAAGCTTGGACCTTCCCTGCAACTAATGAAAAACTGTTTTTT
>few|TRBD2|TRBJ2-1|TRBV27
CASSPWGSGNNEQFF
TGTGCCAGCAGTCCTTGGGGTAGCGGGAACAATGAGCAGTTCTTC
>few|NA|TRBJ2-1|TRBV15
CATSTGRGVDEQFF
TGTGCCACTTCAACGGGCAGGGGGGTCGATGAGCAGTTCTTC
>few|NA|TRBJ1-2|TRBV6-8
CASSYSRGEIDYGYTF
TGTGCCAGCAGTTACTCTAGGGGGGAAATAGACTATGGCTACACCTTC
>NA|NA|TRBJ2-5|TRBV28
CASSLYRRETQYF
TGTGCCAGCAGTTTGTATCGGAGAGAGACCCAGTACTTC
>NA|TRBD2|TRBJ2-7|TRBV18
CASSPPGWREGEQYF
TGTGCCAGCTCACCACCAGGTTGGCGGGAGGGAGAGCAGTACTTC
>many|TRBD1|TRBJ2-2|TRBV6-1
CASRGTGSNTGELFF
TGTGCCAGCAGGGGGACAGGGTCGAACACCGGGGAGCTGTTTTTT
>few|TRBD1|TRBJ2-1|TRBV27
CASIQDRGTYNEQFF
TGTGCCAGCATTCAGGACAGGGGAACCTACAATGAGCAGTTCTTC
>NA|NA|TRBJ1-2|TRBV7-9
CASSPRSLGRYYGYTF
TGTGCCAGCAGCCCACGGAGTCTGGGGAGGTACTATGGCTACACCTTC
>NA|TRBD2|TRBJ2-1|TRBV28
CASQELAGGTEQFF
TGTGCCAGCCAAGAGCTAGCGGGAGGGACGGAGCAGTTCTTC
>NA|NA|TRBJ2-1|TRBV10-3
CAISERRGESYNEQFF
TGTGCCATCAGTGAGCGGAGGGGGGAATCCTACAATGAGCAGTTCTTC
>once|NA|TRBJ2-2|TRBV12-5
CASGLVFTGVLFF
TGTGCTAGTGGTTTGGTATTCACCGGGGTGCTGTTTTTT
>once|TRBD1|TRBJ2-7|TRBV19
CASSMDWGQGRSYEQYF
TGTGCCAGTAGTATGGACTGGGGACAGGGGAGGTCCTACGAGCAGTACTTC
>NA|TRBD2|TRBJ2-1|TRBV9
CARSVSSGRTNEKFF
TGTGCCAGAAGCGTCTCTAGCGGGAGGACAAATGAGAAGTTCTTC
>NA|NA|TRBJ1-1|TRBV7-3
CASSQTANTEAFF
TGTGCCAGCAGCCAGACAGCTAACACTGAAGCTTTCTTT
>many|NA|TRBJ2-5|TRBV7-2
CASSPPGGSRETQYF
TGTGCCAGCAGCCCCCCAGGCGGGTCCAGGGAGACCCAGTACTTC
>few|TRBD2|TRBJ2-7|TRBV29-1
CSVEGTSGRVPGYEQYF
TGCAGCGTTGAAGGGACTAGCGGGAGGGTCCCGGGCTACGAGCAGTACTTC
>NA|NA|TRBJ2-3|TRBV12-3/TRBV12-4
CASSFRARLSSTDTQYF
TGTGCCAGCAGTTTTAGGGCCCGCCTTTCTAGCACAGATACGCAGTATTTT
>NA|NA|TRBJ1-1|TRBV19
CASSIPLSEAFF
TGTGCCAGTAGTATCCCGCTGTCTGAAGCTTTCTTT
>many|NA|TRBJ1-1|TRBV25-1
CASRRRTEAFF
TGTGCCAGTCGGCGCAGGACTGAAGCTTTCTTT
>few|TRBD1|TRBJ1-2|TRBV12-3/TRBV12-4
CASGPGQGNYGYTF
TGTGCCAGCGGGCCGGGACAGGGCAACTATGGCTACACCTTC
>few|TRBD2|TRBJ2-1|TRBV7-9
CASSLLRDYSYNEQFF
TGTGCCAGCAGCTTATTACGGGACTACTCCTACAATGAGCAGTTCTTC
>NA|NA|TRBJ2-2|TRBV11-2
CASSLDLPEMIHSNTGELFF
TGTGCCAGCAGCTTAGATCTTCCTGAAATGATCCACTCGAACACCGGGGAGCTGTTTTTT